The present TCR beta chain was sequenced within a study of T-cell memory formation after mild COVID-19. Each CDR3 protein gets one entry after TCRdb re-called the 5' RACE reads with MiXCR. The repertoire consists of approximately 450,000 distinct CDR3 sequences, with 18% occurring once and the leading ten covering 10% to 15%. V shed 5 bases, J shed 4 bases, and the junction held 6 bases outside the gene matches. This CDR3 region has 15 residues. Germline V gene sequence: CDR1 MNHNY, CDR2 SVGAGI (reference sequence). Sequencing input: PBMCs or a T cell subset sorted from them (not recorded which). This rearrangement joins TRBV6-6 to TRBJ1-1; 11 positions match TRBD1. This sequence was found in an adult woman who had mild COVID-19 (a few samples of this study predate the infection). Cell type and time point are not known. CDR3 nucleotide sequence: TGTGCCAGCAGTGCCCCCGGGACAGGGGGCACTGAAGCTTTCTTT. Residues: CASSAPGTGGTEAFF.